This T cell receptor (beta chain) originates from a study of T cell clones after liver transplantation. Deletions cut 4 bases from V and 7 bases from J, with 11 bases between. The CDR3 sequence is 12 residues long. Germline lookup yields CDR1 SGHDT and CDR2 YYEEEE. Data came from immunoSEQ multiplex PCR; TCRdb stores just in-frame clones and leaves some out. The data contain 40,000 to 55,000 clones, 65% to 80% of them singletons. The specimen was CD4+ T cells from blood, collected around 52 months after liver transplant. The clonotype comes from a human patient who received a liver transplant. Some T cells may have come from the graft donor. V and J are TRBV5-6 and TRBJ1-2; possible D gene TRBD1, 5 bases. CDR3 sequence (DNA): TGTGCCAGCAGCATCAGGGTTGGTGGCTACACCTTC. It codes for CASSIRVGGYTF.